The 29 T cell receptor beta chains presented below share a single source sample, sequenced in a study of blood T cell repertoires in COVID-19. The repertoire was sequenced with immunoSEQ multiplex PCR; TCRdb's copy has only in-frame clones and lacks some. The table records about 60,000 clones, 90% of them present only once. The sequencing input was peripheral blood. The receptors here all came from a human donor with active COVID-19. The donor label of this sample is uncertain.

The chain combines TRBV27 with TRBJ2-3; no definite D call. The V end lost 4 bases, the J end lost 2 bases, and 13 bases lay between the germline ends. The CDR3 extends over 15 amino acids. Germline V gene lookup returns CDR1 MNHEY and CDR2 SMNVEV (reference sequence). CDR3 DNA sequence: TGTGCCAGCAGTTCGAGAGATGGAGTCACAGATACGCAGTATTTT. This gives the protein CASSSRDGVTDTQYF.

This clone was seen just once. V gene TRBV10-2 combines with J gene TRBJ2-7; 10 bases fit TRBD2. This CDR3 contains 15 residues. Germline CDR1 and CDR2: WSHSY and SAAADI. The trim removed 3 bases at V and 2 bases at J, leaving 4 bases unmatched. The CDR3 loop is CASSELAGLTYEQYF. DNA of the CDR3: TGCGCCAGCAGTGAACTAGCGGGGTTAACCTACGAGCAGTACTTC.

This clone was found once. The genes are TRBV7-8 and TRBJ1-5, with D possibly matching TRBD1 (5 bases). CDR1 is SGHVS and CDR2 is FQNEAQ in the germline V gene. The CDR3 contains 15 residues. V was shortened by 2 bases and J by 4 bases, with 12 bases between the two germline ends. The CDR3 protein is CASSLLQGGNQPQHF. Written as DNA, the CDR3 is TGTGCCAGCAGCTTACTTCAGGGTGGAAATCAGCCCCAGCATTTT.

The V and J genes are TRBV7-9 and TRBJ2-2, with TRBD1 matching 11 bases. The CDR3 runs 15 residues. Germline CDR1 and CDR2: SEHNR and FQNEAQ (reference sequence). The J segment lost 6 bases and the V segment lost 6 bases, leaving 6 bases of the junction unmatched. The CDR3 DNA sequence: TGTGCCAGCAGGCCGGGACAGGGGGGATCCGGGGAGCTGTTTTTT. It codes for CASRPGQGGSGELFF.

The genes are TRBV29-1 and TRBJ1-2, with TRBD1 matching over 11 bases. The CDR3 runs to 13 residues. Looked up from germline, CDR1 is SQVTM and CDR2 is ANQGSEA. Trimming took 7 bases from V and 6 from J; bases not matched to a gene: 7. The CDR3 region has the DNA TGCAGCGCTCCGGGACAGGGGGTGGATGGCTACACCTTC. Translated, it gives CSAPGQGVDGYTF.

V usage is TRBV28 and J usage is TRBJ2-7, with D possibly matching TRBD1 (5 bases). Deletions cut 3 bases from V and 7 bases from J, with 19 bases between. CDR1 MDHEN and CDR2 SYDVKM come from the germline V gene. The CDR3 sequence is 15 residues long. The DNA of the CDR3 is TGTGCCAGCAGTTTCTCGACAGCTTCTTGGGTGGAGCAGTACTTC. Residues: CASSFSTASWVEQYF. Based on the CDR3 plus reference TRBV28 and TRBJ2-7, the full variable domain is DVKVTQSSRYLVKRTGEKVFLECVQDMDHENMFWYRQDPGLGLRLIYFSYDVKMKEKGDIPEGYSVSREKKERFSLILESASTNQTSMYLCASSFSTASWVEQYFGPGTRLTVT.

The genes are TRBV13 and TRBJ2-3, with TRBD2 identical over 9 bases. The germline CDR1 and CDR2 sequences are PRHDT and FYEKMQ (reference sequence). This CDR3 is built from 16 residues. The ends lost 4 bases at V and 4 bases at J; junction bases unmatched: 9. The CDR3 DNA reads as TGTGCCAGCAGCTCCTCCCGGCGGGGGGGCCCAGATACGCAGTATTTT. Its protein product is CASSSSRRGGPDTQYF.

The chain carries TRBV29-1 and TRBJ1-1, with 9 bases fitting TRBD1. CDR3 length equals 12 residues. The germline V gene encodes CDR1 SQVTM and CDR2 ANQGSEA. In nucleotides, the CDR3 is TGCACCTGGGACAGGGTGGGCACTGAAGCTTTCTTT. The encoded protein is CTWDRVGTEAFF.

The V and J genes are TRBV15 and TRBJ1-6, with 8 bases matching TRBD1. V shed 5 bases and J 7 bases; nucleotides not matched to a gene: 7. Germline values: CDR1 LNHNV, CDR2 YYDKDF (reference sequence). This CDR3 spans 15 amino acids. The CDR3 sequence is CATSLIRQGNSPLHF. As DNA, the CDR3 is TGTGCCACCAGCTTGATCAGACAGGGGAATTCACCCCTCCACTTT.

The chain links TRBV11-2 to TRBJ2-1, with a tentative D call TRBD2 (6 bases). V lost 0 bases and J 0 bases, leaving 9 bases between the germline ends. Germline CDR1 is SGHAT and CDR2 is FQNNGV. This CDR3 has 16 amino acids. CDR3 sequence reads: CASSLDSGSSYNEQFF. CDR3 DNA sequence: TGTGCCAGCAGCTTAGATAGCGGTAGCTCCTACAATGAGCAGTTCTTC.

The V call is TRBV19, the J call TRBJ2-5, with a weak D call TRBD2 (6 bases). V was trimmed by 3 bases and J by 5 bases, leaving 10 bases between them. The germline V gene has CDR1 LNHDA and CDR2 SQIVND (reference sequence). CDR3 length: 13 residues. The CDR3 region is CASSMTGLETQYF. The CDR3 nucleotides read TGTGCCAGTAGTATGACGGGACTGGAGACCCAGTACTTC.

The chain combines TRBV10-2 with TRBJ2-1; D remains ambiguous. This CDR3 comprises 17 residues. V shed 4 bases and J shed 4 bases, with 20 bases lying between them. Germline V gene data show CDR1 as WSHSY and CDR2 as SAAADI. CDR3 sequence (DNA): TGCGCCAGCAGTGCCCTGGTGTCTCAGATATCATACAATGAGCAGTTCTTC. This codes for CASSALVSQISYNEQFF.

This chain joins TRBV5-1 and TRBJ2-5, with a possible D match to TRBD2 (6 bases). CDR1 SGHRS and CDR2 YFSETQ come from the germline V gene. V lost 3 bases and J lost 2, with 8 bases in between. This CDR3 has 13 amino acids. The CDR3 DNA is TGCGCCAGCAGCTCGGGGAGGCAAGAGACCCAGTACTTC. It specifies CASSSGRQETQYF.

This rearrangement joins TRBV27 to TRBJ1-6, with 8 bases identical to TRBD1. Germline CDR1 reads MNHEY; CDR2 reads SMNVEV (reference sequence). The ends lost 4 bases at V and 10 bases at J; junction bases unmatched: 3. The CDR3 covers 13 residues. CDR3 amino acids: CASSSGGGSPLHF. In DNA, the CDR3 is TGTGCCAGCAGTTCAGGGGGCGGATCACCCCTCCACTTT.

The rearrangement uses TRBV28 and TRBJ1-2, with a possible D match to TRBD1 (5 bases). Trimming took off 3 bases at V and 6 bases at J, with 14 bases between the two ends. CDR3 length: 14 amino acids. CDR1 and CDR2 (germline): MDHEN, SYDVKM. CDR3 sequence reads: CASSFQGPSDGYTF. In nucleotides, the CDR3 is TGTGCCAGCAGTTTCCAGGGCCCCTCGGATGGCTACACCTTC.

The gene calls are TRBV19 and TRBJ2-7; 9 positions match TRBD1. After removal of 0 bases from V and 5 bases from J, the junction contained 11 bases not matched to a gene. The CDR3 is 17 amino acids. Germline CDR1 and CDR2: LNHDA and SQIVND (reference sequence). CDR3: CASSIDSRDRERDEQYF. CDR3 nucleotide sequence: TGTGCCAGTAGTATAGACTCCCGGGACAGGGAAAGGGACGAGCAGTACTTC.

This rearrangement joins TRBV7-3 to TRBJ2-3; TRBD2 is a possible D gene (5 bases). The V end lost 5 bases, the J end lost 1 base, and 13 bases lay between the germline ends. CDR1 is SGHTA and CDR2 is FQGTGA in the germline V gene. The CDR3 runs to 15 residues. CDR3 in amino acids: CASSQLSDRTDTQYF. Here the CDR3 DNA reads TGTGCCAGCAGCCAACTTAGCGACCGCACAGATACGCAGTATTTT.

The chain is built from TRBV7-2 and TRBJ1-3; no clear D. The CDR3 extends over 15 amino acids. CDR1 is SGHTA and CDR2 is FQGNSA in the germline V gene. The V end lost 3 bases, the J end lost 3 bases, and 12 bases lay between the germline ends. The CDR3 nucleotides are TGTGCCAGCAGCTTCCCGGGGAGGCATGGAAACACCATATATTTT. Its translation is CASSFPGRHGNTIYF.

The chain recombines TRBV3-1 (or the pseudogene TRBV3-2) with TRBJ1-2; TRBD1 might be the D (5 bases). V gave up 0 bases and J gave up 3 bases, with 14 bases separating them. Germline CDR1 is LGHDT and CDR2 is YNNKEL (reference sequence). The CDR3 runs to 16 residues. Here the CDR3 DNA reads TGTGCCAGCAGCCAAGATTGGCGGGGCTTGGACTATGGCTACACCTTC. Residues: CASSQDWRGLDYGYTF.

The genes are TRBV6-5 and TRBJ1-3; 8 bases map to TRBD1. The CDR3 sequence is 15 residues long. The V gene's germline CDR1 is MNHEY and CDR2 SVGAGI. The ends lost 2 bases at V and 2 bases at J; junction bases unmatched: 2. DNA for the CDR3: TGTGCCAGCAGTTACCGGACAGGGACTGGAAACACCATATATTTT. This encodes CASSYRTGTGNTIYF.

This clone was detected only a few times. The rearrangement uses TRBV28 and TRBJ1-1; D is possibly TRBD1 (5 bases). The CDR3 sequence is 14 residues long. Trimming removed 3 bases at V and 5 bases at J, with 13 bases between. Germline lookup yields CDR1 MDHEN and CDR2 SYDVKM. CDR3 nucleotides: TGTGCCAGCAGTTTGAGCACAGGTGGTACTGAAGCTTTCTTT. Translated: CASSLSTGGTEAFF.

The chain links TRBV30 to TRBJ1-5; 11 bases are shared with TRBD1. With 5 bases clipped from V and 0 bases from J, the junction kept 3 bases outside the gene matches. CDR3 length equals 15 residues. The germline CDR1 and CDR2 sequences are GTSNPN and SVGIG (reference sequence). The CDR3 sequence: CAWGTGGYSNQPQHF. The DNA of the CDR3 is TGTGCCTGGGGGACAGGGGGGTATAGCAATCAGCCCCAGCATTTT.

This clone was seen a handful of times. The rearrangement joins TRBV4-1 to TRBJ1-4; perhaps TRBD1 as D (6 bases). V lost 1 base to trimming and J lost 10 bases, with 13 bases between them. The CDR3 spans 14 residues. CDR1 is MGHRA, CDR2 YSYEKL, per germline. CDR3 loop: CASSQVQGLGKLFF. The CDR3 coding sequence is TGCGCCAGCAGCCAAGTACAGGGCCTAGGAAAACTGTTTTTT.

The chain employs TRBV9 and TRBJ1-6; 10 positions match TRBD1. The CDR3 runs to 15 residues. In germline, CDR1 is SGDLS, CDR2 YYNGEE. V gave up 2 bases and J gave up 9 bases; unmatched junction bases: 5. The CDR3 region is CASSVEDRGGSPLHF. The CDR3 nucleotides read TGTGCCAGCAGCGTTGAGGACAGGGGGGGTTCACCCCTCCACTTT.

The rearrangement joins TRBV10-3 to TRBJ2-6, with D unresolved. This CDR3 is built from 14 residues. Germline assignment: CDR1 ENHRY and CDR2 SYGVKD. V was pared by 2 bases and J by 4 bases, with 6 bases between. This CDR3 is CAISESSGANVLTF. The DNA for the CDR3 is TGTGCCATCAGTGAGAGCTCCGGGGCCAACGTCCTGACTTTC.

The rearrangement uses TRBV5-5 and TRBJ2-7, with 12 bases lining up with TRBD1. The germline V gene has CDR1 SGHKS and CDR2 YYEKEE (reference sequence). The trim removed 0 bases at V and 3 bases at J, leaving 4 bases unmatched. The CDR3 runs to 16 residues. The CDR3 here is CASSLVGTGGLYEQYF. CDR3 nucleotide sequence: TGTGCCAGCAGCTTGGTAGGGACAGGGGGCCTCTACGAGCAGTACTTC.

The rearrangement uses TRBV6-5 and TRBJ2-7, with 9 positions matching TRBD1. After removal of 2 bases from V and 4 bases from J, the junction contained 3 bases not matched to a gene. CDR3 size: 14 residues. Germline V gene lookup returns CDR1 MNHEY and CDR2 SVGAGI. The CDR3 protein is CASSYGDREYEQYF. As DNA, the CDR3 is TGTGCCAGCAGTTACGGGGACAGGGAATACGAGCAGTACTTC.

The chain recombines TRBV7-9 with TRBJ2-5; D gene unclear. Trimming stripped 1 base from V and 0 bases from J, with 6 bases between. The CDR3 loop spans 14 amino acids. CDR1 and CDR2 from the germline V gene are SEHNR and FQNEAQ (reference sequence). The CDR3 region has the DNA TGTGCCAGCAGCTTAGGCGAGTACCAAGAGACCCAGTACTTC. It is translated as CASSLGEYQETQYF.

The V and J genes are TRBV13 and TRBJ2-7, with 9 bases lining up with TRBD1. CDR1 PRHDT and CDR2 FYEKMQ come from the germline V gene (reference sequence). This CDR3 contains 14 residues. Losses at the gene ends were 3 bases for V and 6 bases for J; bases not matched to a gene: 6. The CDR3 protein is CASSFTDRGLEQYF. In DNA, the CDR3 is TGTGCCAGCAGCTTCACGGACAGGGGCCTCGAGCAGTACTTC.